This passage covers 18 T cell receptor beta chains from one sample sequenced in a study of blood T cells in healthy people across ages. Using a J-beta primer mix together with a sample-barcoded 5' primer, a second PCR was run for roughly 6 to 12 cycles. TCRdb used MiXCR to reprocess the 5' RACE reads, holding one entry per CDR3 protein. The sample shows over 1,200,000 distinct CDR3 sequences, 59% of them seen only once. Sequencing used blood. The receptors were sampled from a man younger than 30 in good health.

V gene TRBV29-1 combines with J gene TRBJ2-1; TRBD1 matches 9 bases. The CDR3 consists of 15 residues. Unmatched junction bases numbered 10, after V lost 4 bases and J lost 6 bases. The germline V gene encodes CDR1 SQVTM and CDR2 ANQGSEA. The CDR3 DNA reads as TGCAGCGTTGGTCCCACAGGGGGCATGGGCAATGAGCAGTTCTTC. Translation gives CSVGPTGGMGNEQFF.

This clonotype has just a few counts. The chain combines TRBV12-5 with TRBJ1-4; 7 bases are a match to TRBD1. With V trimmed by 5 bases and J by 6 bases, 9 bases remained unmatched. The CDR3 has 15 amino acids. Germline V lookup: CDR1 LGHNT, CDR2 FRNRAP. The CDR3 is CASGPTGTGYEKLFF. The CDR3, as DNA: TGTGCTAGTGGTCCGACAGGGACGGGTTATGAAAAACTGTTTTTT.

This clonotype was recorded a few times. The gene calls are TRBV4-1 and TRBJ2-7; TRBD2 matches at 10 bases. This CDR3 has 17 residues. With 2 bases clipped from V and 0 bases from J, the junction kept 7 bases outside the gene matches. Per germline, CDR1 MGHRA and CDR2 YSYEKL. CDR3 sequence: CASSQLAGAPSSYEQYF. The CDR3 DNA reads TGCGCCAGCAGCCAACTAGCGGGGGCCCCAAGCTCCTACGAGCAGTACTTC.

This clonotype came up once. This chain uses TRBV11-3 with TRBJ2-1; the match to TRBD2 covers 8 bases. Germline V gives CDR1 SGHNT, CDR2 YENEEA. The CDR3 spans 15 residues. J was trimmed by 8 bases and V by 1 base; bases with no gene match: 7. This chain's CDR3 is CASSLAGRAQDEQFF. The CDR3 DNA follows: TGTGCCAGCAGCTTAGCCGGGAGGGCCCAGGATGAGCAGTTCTTC.

The chain joins TRBV7-6 to TRBJ2-7; the D gene is possibly TRBD1 (5 bases). V lost 5 bases to trimming and J lost 3 bases, with 17 bases between them. CDR3 size: 15 residues. Looked up from germline, CDR1 is SGHVS and CDR2 is FNYEAQ. Written as DNA, the CDR3 is TGTGCCAGCAGCCCAGGGTTGGTAGGATACTACGAGCAGTACTTC. Amino acids: CASSPGLVGYYEQYF.

This clonotype appeared a few times. The J gene is TRBJ2-4, the V gene TRBV9; D is possibly TRBD2 (5 bases). The length of the CDR3 is 15 residues. Germline values: CDR1 SGDLS, CDR2 YYNGEE. V was cut by 0 bases and J by 4 bases, with 11 bases left in between. CDR3 residues: CASSVGGDPKNIQYF. The CDR3 DNA is TGTGCCAGCAGCGTAGGGGGAGACCCAAAAAACATTCAGTACTTC.

This clonotype was detected ten times or more. The chain is built from TRBV20-1 and TRBJ1-1; D is ambiguous. CDR3 length: 13 residues. Germline V gene data show CDR1 as DFQATT and CDR2 as SNEGSKA (reference sequence). With 3 bases removed from V and 5 bases from J, the gap between germline ends came to 13 bases. Written as DNA, the CDR3 is TGCAGTGCTAGCGGACGGTCGGAAACTGAAGCTTTCTTT. Encoded protein: CSASGRSETEAFF.

V usage is TRBV7-6 and J usage is TRBJ2-3; maybe TRBD2 (5 bases). There are 18 residues in the CDR3. V lost 1 base and J 7 bases, leaving 24 bases between the germline ends. From germline, CDR1 is SGHVS and CDR2 FNYEAQ. This CDR3 is CASSLVLRGPSQRYTQYF. The DNA of the CDR3 is TGTGCCAGCAGCTTAGTACTGCGCGGGCCCTCACAGAGGTATACGCAGTATTTT.

This sequence joins TRBV14 and TRBJ2-7, with 11 bases aligning to TRBD2. The germline gives CDR1 SGHDN, CDR2 FVKESK. Germline trimming cut 0 bases from V and 7 bases from J; bases unmatched to any gene: 17. The CDR3 loop spans 19 amino acids. The CDR3 is CASSQDELTSGMLTGEQYF. For the CDR3, the DNA is TGTGCCAGCAGCCAAGATGAGTTGACTAGCGGGATGCTTACGGGGGAGCAGTACTTC.

This sequence joins TRBV29-1 and TRBJ2-7, with TRBD2 matching 10 bases. The CDR3 is made up of 12 amino acids. Trimming removed 5 bases from V and 4 bases from J; junction bases left unmatched: 2. Germline V gene sequence: CDR1 SQVTM, CDR2 ANQGSEA. CDR3 bases: TGCAGCGTTTGGACTAGCGGTTACGAGCAGTACTTC. Translation gives CSVWTSGYEQYF.

This rearrangement joins TRBV7-2 to TRBJ2-7; D remains ambiguous. CDR1 SGHTA and CDR2 FQGNSA come from the germline V gene. V was clipped by 5 bases and J by 2 bases, with 10 bases between them. The CDR3 has 13 residues. CDR3 region: CASSSPITYEQYF. The CDR3, as DNA: TGTGCCAGCAGCAGTCCGATAACCTACGAGCAGTACTTC. The entire variable domain, with the rest obtained from reference TRBV7-2 and TRBJ2-7, is as follows: GAGVSQSPSNKVTEKGKDVELRCDPISGHTALYWYRQSLGQGLEFLIYFQGNSAPDKSGLPSDRFSAERTGGSVSTLTIQRTQQEDSAVYLCASSSPITYEQYFGPGTRLTVT.

This chain connects TRBV7-2 to TRBJ1-1; a weak D match, TRBD1 (5 bases). The CDR3 length is 13 residues. The V gene lost 5 bases and the J gene lost 4 bases, with 11 bases spanning the gap. Germline loops: CDR1 SGHTA, CDR2 FQGNSA. CDR3 in DNA: TGTGCCAGCAGCACGGGACGGTTCACTGAAGCTTTCTTT. Amino acid sequence: CASSTGRFTEAFF.

The genes are TRBV5-1 and TRBJ2-1; 8 bases fit TRBD2. Trimming took 2 bases from V and 4 from J; bases not matched to a gene: 5. The CDR3 is 15 amino acids. CDR1 is SGHRS and CDR2 is YFSETQ in the germline V gene. The CDR3, as DNA: TGCGCCAGCAGCTTCGACGGGGGGGCTTACAATGAGCAGTTCTTC. Translated, it gives CASSFDGGAYNEQFF.

The chain joins TRBV20-1 to TRBJ2-5; D possibly corresponds to TRBD2 (6 bases). The DNA end lines up better with TRBJ2-7; the J call may be wrong. The CDR3 is made up of 16 amino acids. CDR1 is DFQATT, CDR2 SNEGSKA, per germline (reference sequence). The CDR3 is CSARDPGGLSSYEQYF. The CDR3, as DNA: TGCAGTGCTAGAGATCCGGGCGGACTAAGCTCCTACGAGCAGTACTTC.

This chain connects TRBV28 to TRBJ2-4, with D possibly matching TRBD1 (6 bases). Germline assignment: CDR1 MDHEN and CDR2 SYDVKM. V lost 0 bases, J lost 1 base, and 13 bases lay in between. The CDR3 is 17 residues long. The CDR3 DNA follows: TGTGCCAGCAGTTTATGGGGACACGCCAATGCCAAAAACATTCAGTACTTC. Amino acids: CASSLWGHANAKNIQYF.

This chain uses TRBV5-1 with TRBJ2-1, with 10 bases lining up with TRBD2. Germline V gene sequence: CDR1 SGHRS, CDR2 YFSETQ. CDR3 length: 15 residues. Trimming cost V 2 bases and J 6 bases; bases outside gene matches: 5. As DNA, the CDR3 is TGCGCCAGCAGCTTTACGAGCGGGAGGGCCAATGAGCAGTTCTTC. Protein sequence: CASSFTSGRANEQFF.

Concerning this clonotype itself: At one end, the junction sequence differs from germline, possibly due to a read error. The J gene is TRBJ2-5, the V gene TRBV6-5; 10 bases fit TRBD2. The CDR3 length is 15 residues. Per the germline V gene, CDR1 is MNHEY and CDR2 is SVGAGI. CDR3 residues: CASSNSGGFQEAQYF. CDR3 in DNA: TGTGCCAGCAGTAATAGCGGGGGGTTCCAAGAGGCCCAGTACTTC.

The chain recombines TRBV20-1 with TRBJ2-7; perhaps D is TRBD1 or TRBD2 (5 bases each). Germline loops: CDR1 DFQATT, CDR2 SNEGSKA (reference sequence). The CDR3 is 11 residues long. V lost 2 bases and J 4 bases, leaving 6 bases between the germline ends. CDR3 sequence reads: CSARWGYEQYF. CDR3 bases: TGCAGTGCTAGATGGGGGTACGAGCAGTACTTC.